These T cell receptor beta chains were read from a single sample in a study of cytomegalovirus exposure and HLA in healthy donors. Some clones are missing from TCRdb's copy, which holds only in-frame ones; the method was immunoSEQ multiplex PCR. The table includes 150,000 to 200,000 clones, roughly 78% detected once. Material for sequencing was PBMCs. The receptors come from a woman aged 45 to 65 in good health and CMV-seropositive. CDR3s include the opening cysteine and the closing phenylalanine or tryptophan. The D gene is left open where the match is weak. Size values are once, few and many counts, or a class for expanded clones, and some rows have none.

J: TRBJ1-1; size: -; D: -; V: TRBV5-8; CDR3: CASSLGGDTEAFF; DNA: TGTGCCAGCAGCTTAGGAGGGGACACTGAAGCTTTCTTT
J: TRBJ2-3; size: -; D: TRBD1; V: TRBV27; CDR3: CASSSPGQKPSTDTQYF; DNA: TGTGCCAGCAGTTCCCCGGGACAGAAGCCTAGCACAGATACGCAGTATTTT
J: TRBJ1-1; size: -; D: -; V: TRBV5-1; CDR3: CASSFYSGQNTEAFF; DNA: TGCGCCAGCAGCTTCTACTCTGGACAGAACACTGAAGCTTTCTTT
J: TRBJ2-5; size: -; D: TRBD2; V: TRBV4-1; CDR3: CASSWTRDFETQYF; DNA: TGCGCCAGCAGCTGGACTAGAGATTTTGAGACCCAGTACTTC
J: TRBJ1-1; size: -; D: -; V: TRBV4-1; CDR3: CASSPEGRNTEAFF; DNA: TGCGCCAGCAGCCCGGAGGGACGGAACACTGAAGCTTTCTTT
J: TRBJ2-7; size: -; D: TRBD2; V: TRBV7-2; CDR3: CASSLAGRTSGSYEQYF; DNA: TGTGCCAGCAGCTTAGCCGGCCGGACTAGCGGTTCCTACGAGCAGTACTTC
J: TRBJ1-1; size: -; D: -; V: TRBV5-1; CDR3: CASSLRRDTEAFF; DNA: TGCGCCAGCAGCTTGAGGAGGGACACTGAAGCTTTCTTT
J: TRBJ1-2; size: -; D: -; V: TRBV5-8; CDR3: CASSLGQGHGYTF; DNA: TGTGCCAGCAGCCTGGGGCAGGGCCATGGCTACACCTTC
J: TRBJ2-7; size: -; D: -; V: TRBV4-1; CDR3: CASSPGLSYEQYF; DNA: TGCGCCAGCAGCCCAGGGTTATCCTACGAGCAGTACTTC
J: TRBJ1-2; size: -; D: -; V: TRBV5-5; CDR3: CASSLGGEGYTF; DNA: TGTGCCAGCAGCTTAGGGGGAGAAGGCTACACCTTC
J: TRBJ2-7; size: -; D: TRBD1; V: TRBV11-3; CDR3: CASSLDRGDEQYF; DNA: TGTGCCAGCAGCCTGGACAGGGGGGACGAGCAGTACTTC
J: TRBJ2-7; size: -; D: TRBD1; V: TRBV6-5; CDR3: CASRTRQGANYEQYF; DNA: TGTGCCAGCAGGACCCGACAGGGGGCTAACTACGAGCAGTACTTC
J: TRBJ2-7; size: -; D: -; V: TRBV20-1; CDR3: CSAGWSEQYF; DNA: TGCAGTGCTGGATGGAGTGAGCAGTACTTC
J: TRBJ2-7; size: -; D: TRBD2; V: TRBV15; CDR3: CATSTQDFTSGVTYEQYF; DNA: TGTGCCACCAGCACTCAGGATTTTACTAGCGGGGTCACCTACGAGCAGTACTTC
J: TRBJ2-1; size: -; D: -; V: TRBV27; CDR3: CASSFLTGLASGLHDEQFF; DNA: TGTGCCAGCAGTTTCCTGACAGGGCTGGCTAGCGGGTTGCACGATGAGCAGTTCTTC
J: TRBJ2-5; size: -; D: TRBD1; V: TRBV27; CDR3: CASRRQGTQEAQYF; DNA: TGTGCCAGCAGGCGACAGGGGACTCAAGAGGCCCAGTACTTC
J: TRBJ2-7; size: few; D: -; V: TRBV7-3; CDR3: CASSLNPGYEQYF; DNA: TGTGCCAGCAGCTTAAACCCCGGGTACGAGCAGTACTTC
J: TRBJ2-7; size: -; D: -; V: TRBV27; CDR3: CASSLEGLEQYEQYF; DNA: TGTGCCAGCAGTTTAGAGGGACTCGAGCAATACGAGCAGTACTTC
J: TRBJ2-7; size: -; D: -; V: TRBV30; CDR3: CAWSALGREQYF; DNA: TGTGCCTGGAGTGCACTAGGAAGGGAGCAGTACTTC
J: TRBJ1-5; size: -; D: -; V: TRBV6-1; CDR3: CASSVVWESQPQHF; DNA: TGTGCCAGCAGTGTAGTCTGGGAGAGCCAGCCCCAGCATTTT
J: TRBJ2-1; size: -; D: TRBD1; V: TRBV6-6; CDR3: CASSPRDRRYNEQFF; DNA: TGTGCCAGCAGCCCCCGGGACAGGAGGTACAATGAGCAGTTCTTC
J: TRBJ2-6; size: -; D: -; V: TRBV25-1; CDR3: CASSEISTGGREANVLTF; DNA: TGTGCCAGCAGTGAAATATCGACCGGAGGGAGAGAGGCCAACGTCCTGACTTTC
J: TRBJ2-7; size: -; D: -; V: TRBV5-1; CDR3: CASSESLSYEQYF; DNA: TGCGCCAGCAGCGAAAGTCTTAGCTACGAGCAGTACTTC
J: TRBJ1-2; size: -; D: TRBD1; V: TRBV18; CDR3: CASSPYSTGERGYGYTF; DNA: TGTGCCAGCTCACCTTACTCGACAGGGGAACGAGGCTATGGCTACACCTTC
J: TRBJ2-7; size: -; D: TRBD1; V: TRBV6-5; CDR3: CASRIGTEFYEQYF; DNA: TGTGCCAGCAGAATCGGGACAGAGTTCTACGAGCAGTACTTC
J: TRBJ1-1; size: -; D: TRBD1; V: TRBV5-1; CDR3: CASSASGTGFWTEAFF; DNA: TGCGCCAGCAGCGCTTCCGGGACAGGGTTTTGGACTGAAGCTTTCTTT
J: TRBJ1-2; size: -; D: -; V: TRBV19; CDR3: CATKITHGEGYGYTF; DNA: TGTGCCACCAAGATTACCCACGGGGAGGGGTATGGCTACACCTTC
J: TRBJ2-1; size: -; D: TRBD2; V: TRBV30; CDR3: CAWSMAGGPNEQFF; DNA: TGTGCCTGGAGTATGGCGGGGGGGCCCAATGAGCAGTTCTTC
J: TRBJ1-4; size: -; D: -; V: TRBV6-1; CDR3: CASSGRSGDEKLFF; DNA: TGTGCCAGCAGTGGACGCTCGGGGGACGAAAAACTGTTTTTT
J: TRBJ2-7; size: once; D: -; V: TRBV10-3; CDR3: CAITSGGGQYF; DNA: TGTGCCATCACCTCAGGGGGAGGGCAGTACTTC
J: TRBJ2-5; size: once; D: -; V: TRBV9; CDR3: CASSVGGETQYF; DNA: TGTGCCAGCAGCGTAGGAGGGGAGACCCAGTACTTC
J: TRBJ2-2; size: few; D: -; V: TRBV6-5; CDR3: CASSRKGATGELFF; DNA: TGTGCCAGCAGCCGAAAAGGGGCCACCGGGGAGCTGTTTTTT
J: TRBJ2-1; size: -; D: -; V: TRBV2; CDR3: CASSNLGRGEQFF; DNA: TGTGCCAGCAGTAACCTGGGTCGGGGTGAGCAGTTCTTC
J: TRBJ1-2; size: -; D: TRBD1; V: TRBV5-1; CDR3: CASSPSSPGQGVYGYTF; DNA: TGCGCCAGCAGCCCCTCGTCACCGGGACAGGGGGTCTATGGCTACACCTTC
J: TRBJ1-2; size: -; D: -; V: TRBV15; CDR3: CATSRDGAFYGYTF; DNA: TGTGCCACCAGCAGAGATGGAGCCTTCTATGGCTACACCTTC
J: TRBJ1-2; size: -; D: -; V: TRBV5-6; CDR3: CASSVTETDPAF; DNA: TGTGCCAGCAGCGTGACGGAGACGGATCCCGCCTTC
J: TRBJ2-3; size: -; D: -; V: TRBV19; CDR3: CATRPSGTDTQYF; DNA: TGTGCCACCCGCCCTTCGGGAACTGATACGCAGTATTTT
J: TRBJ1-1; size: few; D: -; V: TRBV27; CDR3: CASRGQLNTEAFF; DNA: TGTGCCAGCAGAGGACAGCTCAACACTGAAGCTTTCTTT
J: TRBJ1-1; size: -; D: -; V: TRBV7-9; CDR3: CASSSFRGDTEAFF; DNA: TGTGCCAGCAGCTCTTTCCGGGGAGACACTGAAGCTTTCTTT
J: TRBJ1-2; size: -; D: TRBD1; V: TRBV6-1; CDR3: CASSADRGSGYGYTF; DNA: TGTGCCAGCAGTGCGGACAGGGGGTCTGGCTATGGCTACACCTTC
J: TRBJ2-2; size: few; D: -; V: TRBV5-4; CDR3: CASSPAGQTLSTGELFF; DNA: TGTGCCAGCAGCCCGGCCGGCCAGACTCTCAGCACCGGGGAGCTGTTTTTT
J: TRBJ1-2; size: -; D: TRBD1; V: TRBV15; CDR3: CATSRDAGGESGYTF; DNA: TGTGCCACCAGCAGAGATGCAGGGGGCGAAAGTGGCTACACCTTC
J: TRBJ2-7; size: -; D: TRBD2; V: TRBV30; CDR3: CAWSVQPSGDFSYEQYF; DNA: TGTGCCTGGAGTGTACAGCCTAGCGGGGACTTCTCCTACGAGCAGTACTTC
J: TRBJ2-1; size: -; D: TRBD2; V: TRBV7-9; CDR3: CSSSHHRGLAYNEQFF; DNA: TGTTCCAGCAGCCACCATAGGGGACTAGCTTACAATGAGCAGTTCTTC
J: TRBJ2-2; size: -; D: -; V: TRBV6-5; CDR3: CASKEGSNTGELFF; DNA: TGTGCCAGCAAGGAGGGGTCAAACACCGGGGAGCTGTTTTTT
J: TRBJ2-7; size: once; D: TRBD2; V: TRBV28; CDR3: CASTDGGSGIGRSYEQYF; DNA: TGTGCCAGCACCGACGGGGGGTCGGGGATCGGGAGGTCCTACGAGCAGTACTTC